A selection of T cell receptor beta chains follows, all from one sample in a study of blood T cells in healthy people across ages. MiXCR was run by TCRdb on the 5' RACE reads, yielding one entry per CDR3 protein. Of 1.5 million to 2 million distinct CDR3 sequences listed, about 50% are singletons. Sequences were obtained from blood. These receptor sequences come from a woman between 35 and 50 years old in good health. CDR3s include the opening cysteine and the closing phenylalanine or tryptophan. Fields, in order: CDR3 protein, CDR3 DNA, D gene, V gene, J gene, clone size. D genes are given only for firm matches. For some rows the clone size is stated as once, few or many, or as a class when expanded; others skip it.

CDR3: CASSIDAGGADGYTF; DNA: TGTGCCAGTAGTATAGATGCGGGGGGCGCAGATGGCTACACCTTC; D: NA; V: TRBV19; J: TRBJ1-2; size: NA
CDR3: CASSTLSTTGPNYGYTF; DNA: TGTGCCAGTAGTACTCTCTCGACGACAGGACCTAACTATGGCTACACCTTC; D: NA; V: TRBV19; J: TRBJ1-2; size: NA
CDR3: CATTERAQGTQYF; DNA: TGTGCCACGACGGAAAGGGCCCAGGGGACCCAGTACTTC; D: NA; V: TRBV6-2/TRBV6-3; J: TRBJ2-5; size: NA
CDR3: CASGGLAKNIQYF; DNA: TGTGCCAGCGGGGGGCTAGCCAAAAACATTCAGTACTTC; D: NA; V: TRBV27; J: TRBJ2-4; size: few
CDR3: CASSLELVGQETQYF; DNA: TGTGCCAGCAGCCTCGAACTAGTGGGGCAAGAGACCCAGTACTTC; D: NA; V: TRBV12-3/TRBV12-4; J: TRBJ2-5; size: NA
CDR3: CASSEGTRAQYF; DNA: TGTGCCAGCAGTGAAGGGACTAGAGCGCAGTATTTT; D: TRBD2; V: TRBV2; J: TRBJ2-3; size: NA
CDR3: CASGKRGGRAETQYF; DNA: TGTGCCAGCGGAAAGCGGGGGGGCCGAGCAGAGACCCAGTACTTC; D: TRBD2; V: TRBV28; J: TRBJ2-5; size: NA
CDR3: CASWGLLSYNEQFF; DNA: TGTGCCAGCTGGGGACTACTCTCCTACAATGAGCAGTTCTTC; D: TRBD2; V: TRBV6-1; J: TRBJ2-1; size: NA
CDR3: CASSEYGAGYEQYF; DNA: TGTGCCAGCAGTGAATACGGGGCAGGTTACGAGCAGTACTTC; D: NA; V: TRBV25-1; J: TRBJ2-7; size: NA
CDR3: CASSLTSSGTTDTQYF; DNA: TGTGCCAGCAGCTTAACGTCTAGCGGGACCACAGATACGCAGTATTTT; D: TRBD2; V: TRBV7-3; J: TRBJ2-3; size: NA
CDR3: CSARGRGPLNEQFF; DNA: TGCAGTGCTAGAGGAAGGGGCCCCCTGAATGAGCAGTTCTTC; D: NA; V: TRBV20-1; J: TRBJ2-1; size: NA
CDR3: CASSFEGTGELFF; DNA: TGTGCCAGCAGTTTCGAGGGCACCGGGGAGCTGTTTTTT; D: NA; V: TRBV28; J: TRBJ2-2; size: few
CDR3: CATSDPTGPLGYTF; DNA: TGTGCCACCAGTGATCCCACAGGACCCCTCGGCTACACCTTC; D: NA; V: TRBV24-1; J: TRBJ1-2; size: NA
CDR3: CATSDQSWDSGGANVLTF; DNA: TGTGCCACCAGTGATCAGAGTTGGGATTCTGGCGGGGCCAACGTCCTGACTTTC; D: NA; V: TRBV24-1; J: TRBJ2-6; size: NA
CDR3: CASSFYREAEQFF; DNA: TGTGCCAGCAGCTTTTACCGGGAGGCTGAGCAGTTCTTC; D: TRBD2; V: TRBV7-3; J: TRBJ2-1; size: NA
CDR3: CASSLGGTGVRYTEAFF; DNA: TGTGCCAGCAGCTTAGGGGGGACAGGGGTTAGATACACTGAAGCTTTCTTT; D: TRBD1; V: TRBV7-2; J: TRBJ1-1; size: NA
CDR3: CATSGKGQGKYEQYF; DNA: TGTGCCACCAGTGGGAAGGGACAGGGTAAATACGAGCAGTACTTC; D: TRBD1; V: TRBV24-1; J: TRBJ2-7; size: NA
CDR3: CASSPRAVEETQYF; DNA: TGTGCCAGCAGTCCCCGGGCCGTGGAAGAGACCCAGTACTTC; D: NA; V: TRBV28; J: TRBJ2-5; size: few
CDR3: CASSFLLAGANNEQFF; DNA: TGTGCCAGCAGTTTTCTTCTAGCGGGGGCAAACAATGAGCAGTTCTTC; D: TRBD2; V: TRBV12-3/TRBV12-4; J: TRBJ2-1; size: NA
CDR3: CSASAKETINSPLHF; DNA: TGCAGTGCTAGCGCTAAGGAAACGATCAATTCACCCCTCCACTTT; D: NA; V: TRBV20-1; J: TRBJ1-6; size: NA
CDR3: CASSPPERGGSYNEQYF; DNA: TGTGCCAGCAGCCCCCCCGAACGAGGGGGCTCCTACAATGAGCAGTACTTC; D: TRBD1; V: TRBV7-9; J: TRBJ2-7; size: NA
CDR3: CASNLGGADMQYF; DNA: TGTGCCAGCAACTTGGGGGGGGCAGATATGCAGTATTTT; D: NA; V: TRBV12-3/TRBV12-4; J: TRBJ2-3; size: NA
CDR3: CASSQRTGGAQETQYF; DNA: TGCGCCAGCAGCCAAAGGACAGGCGGAGCTCAAGAGACCCAGTACTTC; D: TRBD1; V: TRBV5-1; J: TRBJ2-5; size: few
CDR3: CASSSGTGGEKLFF; DNA: TGTGCCAGCAGCTCCGGGACAGGGGGCGAAAAACTGTTTTTT; D: TRBD1; V: TRBV7-6; J: TRBJ1-4; size: few
CDR3: CASSDRGDFNEQYF; DNA: TGTGCCAGCAGTGACAGGGGGGATTTCAACGAGCAGTACTTC; D: NA; V: TRBV2; J: TRBJ2-7; size: NA